One sample yielded the 13 T cell receptor beta chains listed below, sequenced in a study of T cells in Graves' hyperthyroidism and ophthalmopathy. RNA transcripts yielded amplified TCR beta CDR3 regions. The HTBI primer set drove a first-round RT-PCR of the TCR CDR3. Each CDR3 protein gets one entry after TCRdb re-called the multiplex PCR reads with MiXCR. The sample shows about 720,000 distinct CDR3 sequences, less than 20% of them seen only once. What was sequenced was blood. These receptor sequences come from a man between 18 and 35 years old with Graves' hyperthyroidism.

This clonotype was detected a few times. This chain joins TRBV2 and TRBJ2-3; D gene unclear. Germline V lookup: CDR1 SNHLY, CDR2 FYNNEI. This CDR3 contains 13 residues. The germline V and J ends were trimmed by 6 bases and 2 bases, with 9 bases remaining between them. The CDR3 DNA reads as TGTGCCAGCAGGCTGGGCTCCACAGATACGCAGTATTTT. Translated, it gives CASRLGSTDTQYF.

The chain recombines TRBV20-1 with TRBJ2-7, with 11 nucleotides matching TRBD1. The CDR3 extends over 13 amino acids. Looked up from germline, CDR1 is DFQATT and CDR2 is SNEGSKA (reference sequence). The trim removed 3 bases at V and 6 bases at J, leaving 4 bases unmatched. The CDR3 region is CSASGQGAIEQYF. The CDR3 DNA is TGCAGTGCTAGTGGACAGGGGGCCATCGAGCAGTACTTC.

This clonotype was recorded many times. V is TRBV28 and J is TRBJ2-3; TRBD2 matches 10 bases. V dropped 6 bases and J dropped 0; count of bases not matched to a gene: 3. Germline CDR1 and CDR2: MDHEN and SYDVKM. This CDR3 has 15 residues. CDR3 nucleotide sequence: TGTGCCAGCAGACTAGCGGGGTATAGCACAGATACGCAGTATTTT. Residues: CASRLAGYSTDTQYF.

A note on this clonotype: Given a much more abundant clone one base away, this may be a read error. CDR3 residues: CASSHSYPQSTDTQYF. The CDR3, as DNA: TGTGCCAGCAGCCACTCGTACCCCCAAAGCACAGATACGCAGTATTTT. This chain uses TRBV3-1 with TRBJ2-3, with D unresolved. The germline CDR1 and CDR2 sequences are LGHDT and YNNKEL (reference sequence). The CDR3 is made up of 16 amino acids. V was pared by 3 bases and J by 0 bases, with 13 bases between.

This chain links TRBV7-9 with TRBJ2-5; tentatively, D is TRBD2 (5 bases). V was clipped by 4 bases and J by 2 bases, with 11 bases between them. The germline V gene has CDR1 SEHNR and CDR2 FQNEAQ (reference sequence). CDR3 length equals 14 residues. CDR3 nucleotides: TGTGCCAGCAGCTCGGACTGGCAACAAGAGACCCAGTACTTC. Translated: CASSSDWQQETQYF.

At least ten counts were recorded for this clonotype. In DNA form, the CDR3 reads TGTGCCAGCTCACCACCGCTCGGGACGTTGGGAGAGCAGTTCTTC. Protein sequence: CASSPPLGTLGEQFF. J is TRBJ2-1 and V is TRBV18; TRBD1 or TRBD2 may be the D gene (5 bases each). The germline V gene has CDR1 KGHSH and CDR2 LQKENI. This CDR3 is 15 amino acids long. Trimming took off 0 bases at V and 10 bases at J, with 16 bases between the two ends.

The sample holds many counts of this clonotype. The chain joins TRBV30 to TRBJ2-3; weak D call: TRBD1 (6 bases). Trimming cost V 7 bases and J 0 bases, with 17 bases left between them. The length of the CDR3 is 15 residues. Per germline, CDR1 GTSNPN and CDR2 SVGIG (reference sequence). The CDR3 here is CASKRTVPSTDTQYF. In nucleotides, the CDR3 is TGTGCCTCAAAGAGGACAGTACCTAGCACAGATACGCAGTATTTT. The full variable domain, with the rest looked up from reference TRBV30 and TRBJ2-3, is SQTIHQWPATLVQPVGSPLSLECTVEGTSNPNLYWYRQAAGRGLQLLFYSVGIGQISSEVPQNLSASRPQDRQFILSSKKLLLSDSGFYLCASKRTVPSTDTQYFGPGTRLTVL.

The chain uses TRBV7-2 and TRBJ2-1; TRBD2 matches 10 bases. In germline, CDR1 is SGHTA, CDR2 FQGNSA. The V and J ends lost 5 bases and 6 bases, in that order; junction bases with no gene match: 25. This CDR3 spans 21 amino acids. The CDR3 DNA follows: TGTGCCAGCAGCACAAAGCGGGGGGGAAATCCTAGAGGCTTTGGGGGCAATGAGCAGTTCTTC. Its protein is CASSTKRGGNPRGFGGNEQFF.

This clonotype was seen at least ten times. This chain connects TRBV18 to TRBJ1-5; D uncertain. Germline assignment: CDR1 KGHSH and CDR2 LQKENI. Trimming cost V 3 bases and J 7 bases, with 16 bases left between them. The CDR3 sequence is 15 residues long. The DNA of the CDR3 is TGTGCCAGCTCACCGGGCAGAGGGAATGAACAGCCCCAGCATTTT. Translation: CASSPGRGNEQPQHF.

Many counts were recorded for this clonotype. This chain links TRBV12-3 or TRBV12-4 with TRBJ2-5; D is possibly TRBD1 or TRBD2 (6 bases each). V lost 7 bases and J lost 5, with 14 bases in between. CDR3 size: 13 residues. CDR3 amino acids: CASTLGGRETQYF. CDR3 sequence (DNA): TGTGCCAGCACCCTAGGGGGGCGGGAGACCCAGTACTTC.

This chain joins TRBV10-3 and TRBJ1-2; maybe TRBD1 (6 bases). Trimming cost V 2 bases and J 6 bases, with 13 bases left between them. There are 14 residues in the CDR3. Germline lookup yields CDR1 ENHRY and CDR2 SYGVKD. CDR3: CAISEGGASHGYTF. CDR3 DNA: TGTGCCATCAGTGAGGGGGGGGCTTCTCATGGCTACACCTTC.

V usage is TRBV28 and J usage is TRBJ1-5; D is uncertain. This CDR3 is built from 19 residues. V lost 7 bases and J 1 base, leaving 26 bases between the germline ends. Germline loops: CDR1 MDHEN, CDR2 SYDVKM. This chain's CDR3 is CASIRIPIRVRRSNQPQHF. CDR3 coding DNA: TGTGCCAGCATCCGTATCCCTATACGCGTCAGGAGGAGCAATCAGCCCCAGCATTTT.

This clonotype appeared many times. V is TRBV5-1 and J is TRBJ2-1, with D unresolved. Per germline, CDR1 SGHRS and CDR2 YFSETQ. V was pared by 1 base and J by 9 bases, with 17 bases between. This CDR3 comprises 15 residues. This chain's CDR3 is CASSLLTSEGGEQFF. The CDR3 bases are TGCGCCAGCAGCTTGCTGACTTCCGAAGGTGGTGAGCAGTTCTTC.